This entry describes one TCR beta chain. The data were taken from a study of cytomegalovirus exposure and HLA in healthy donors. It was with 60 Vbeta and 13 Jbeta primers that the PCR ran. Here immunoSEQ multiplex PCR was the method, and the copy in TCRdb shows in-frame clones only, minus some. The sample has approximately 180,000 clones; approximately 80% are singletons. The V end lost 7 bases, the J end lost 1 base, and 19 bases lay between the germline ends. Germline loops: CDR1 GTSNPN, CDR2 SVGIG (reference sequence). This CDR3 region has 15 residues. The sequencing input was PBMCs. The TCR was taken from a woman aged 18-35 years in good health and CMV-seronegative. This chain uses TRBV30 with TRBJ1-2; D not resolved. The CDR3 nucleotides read TGTGCCTCTCCCGGCCGGGGAAATAGTAACTATGGCTACACCTTC. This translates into CASPGRGNSNYGYTF.